The present entry profiles one T cell receptor (beta chain) with its context. What it recognizes is unknown. The sample belongs to a study of T cell clonotyping in hematopoietic cell transplantation. The CDR3 has 15 amino acids. Germline assignment: CDR1 MNHNS and CDR2 SASEGT. V lost 6 bases, J lost 0 bases, and 4 bases stayed unmatched. Study observations and caveats: After transplant, recipient diversity fell while pathologically expanded clonotypes grew through day 180. Few recipient clonotypes overlapped donors; over 95% were de novo at given depth.

Sequencing used immunoSEQ multiplex PCR; TCRdb keeps in-frame clones, though not all of them. The sample lists fewer than 70,000 clones, around 94% occurring once. The source material was peripheral blood mononuclear cells. This TCR derives from a man aged 45-60 years in good health. Some clones in this sample may be carry-over from other donors' samples. This chain connects TRBV6-1 to TRBJ2-2; 7 bases align to TRBD1. CDR3 region: CASSWDRSNTGELFF. The CDR3 nucleotides read TGTGCCAGCAGCTGGGACAGATCGAACACCGGGGAGCTGTTTTTT.